This T cell receptor beta chain comes out of a study of Tregs in tolerant kidney transplant recipients. Concerning this clone: Antigen unknown.

Recipients received nonmyeloablative bone marrow transplants from related graft donors, with transient mixed chimerism. Unstimulated Tregs (CD4+CD25+CD127-) and CD4+CD25- non-Tregs were sorted from PBMCs. Losses at the gene ends were 1 base for V and 1 base for J; bases not matched to a gene: 11. Germline CDR1 is GTSNPN and CDR2 is SVGIG (reference sequence). This CDR3 region has 18 residues. This table comes from immunoSEQ multiplex PCR, and its TCRdb copy is limited to in-frame clones, with some not included. The top ten clones hold around 1.6% of a sample with fewer than 95,000 clones, roughly 93% of them seen once. Whole-study results and caveats: This study did not directly address biological reproducibility. In tolerant patients, donor-specific Tregs outgrew total Tregs, suggesting antigen-driven expansion. Activated donor B cell expansion appeared to reveal the most relevant donor-specific TCRbeta repertoire.

The input for sequencing was CD4+ T cells from blood (PBMCs), taken 12 months after the transplant. The origin of this receptor is a human patient who received a combined kidney and bone marrow transplant. Some T cells could come from the graft donor. This chain links TRBV30 with TRBJ2-7, with 12 bases identical to TRBD2. In nucleotides, the CDR3 is TGTGCCTGGAGTGGCCGAGCTAGCGGGGGGGCAGGGTCCTACGAGCAGTACTTC. Protein: CAWSGRASGGAGSYEQYF.